The 12 T cell receptor beta chains reported below all come from one sample, sequenced in a study of cytomegalovirus exposure and HLA in healthy donors. 60 Vbeta and 13 Jbeta primers were used in PCR. Method: immunoSEQ multiplex PCR; TCRdb's copy keeps in-frame clones and lacks some. The data show fewer than 250,000 clones, roughly 85% seen once. Sequences were obtained from PBMCs. These receptor sequences come from a male donor in good health and CMV-seronegative.

This sequence joins TRBV5-1 and TRBJ2-5, with D possibly matching TRBD1 (6 bases). This CDR3 is built from 14 residues. Germline V lookup: CDR1 SGHRS, CDR2 YFSETQ. The V gene lost 3 bases and the J gene lost 1 base, with 10 bases spanning the gap. Here the CDR3 reads CASSSGTIQETQYF. In nucleotides, the CDR3 is TGCGCCAGCAGCTCGGGGACAATCCAAGAGACCCAGTACTTC.

The chain joins TRBV5-4 to TRBJ2-5; TRBD2 might be the D (5 bases). CDR1 is SGHNT and CDR2 is YYREEE in the germline V gene (reference sequence). Trimming removed 0 bases at V and 5 bases at J, with 11 bases between. CDR3 length: 14 residues. This CDR3 is CASSLGTSAETQYF. CDR3 nucleotides: TGTGCCAGCAGCTTGGGGACTTCGGCGGAGACCCAGTACTTC.

The CDR3 region has the DNA TGTGCCAGCAGCGAGACTAGCGGGGGGAGTGAGCAGTTCTTC. It encodes CASSETSGGSEQFF. The chain combines TRBV7-9 with TRBJ2-1; 13 bases line up with TRBD2. Germline V lookup: CDR1 SEHNR, CDR2 FQNEAQ (reference sequence). CDR3 length: 14 amino acids. Trimming cost V 5 bases and J 9 bases; bases outside gene matches: 4.

The chain recombines TRBV30 with TRBJ2-5; D possibly corresponds to TRBD2 (5 bases). The V gene lost 1 base and the J gene lost 7 bases, with 7 bases spanning the gap. CDR3 length: 11 residues. The germline V gene has CDR1 GTSNPN and CDR2 SVGIG (reference sequence). CDR3 residues: CAWSEAGTQYF. Written as DNA, the CDR3 is TGTGCCTGGAGTGAGGCGGGGACCCAGTACTTC.

The V call is TRBV18, the J call TRBJ1-4; a weak D match, TRBD1 (6 bases). Germline lookup yields CDR1 KGHSH and CDR2 LQKENI. The CDR3 runs 14 residues. Trimming cost V 3 bases and J 3 bases, with 8 bases left between them. The DNA of the CDR3 is TGTGCCAGCTCACCCGGGACATCTAATGAAAAACTGTTTTTT. This codes for CASSPGTSNEKLFF.

The rearrangement joins TRBV9 to TRBJ2-7; TRBD1 agrees at 7 bases. The J segment lost 6 bases and the V segment lost 0 bases, leaving 15 bases of the junction unmatched. Looked up from germline, CDR1 is SGDLS and CDR2 is YYNGEE. There are 17 residues in the CDR3. Here the CDR3 reads CASSVGPTEGARCEQYF. The CDR3 DNA reads TGTGCCAGCAGCGTAGGCCCGACCGAGGGGGCGCGGTGCGAGCAGTACTTC.

The chain combines TRBV27 with TRBJ1-2; D is uncertain. Germline lookup yields CDR1 MNHEY and CDR2 SMNVEV (reference sequence). The ends were cut back, 7 bases at V and 1 base at J, with 10 bases in the middle. The CDR3 is 13 residues long. In nucleotides, the CDR3 is TGTGCCAGCAAACAGCTTCTTAACTATGGCTACACCTTC. This encodes CASKQLLNYGYTF.

J is TRBJ2-5 and V is TRBV4-1, with 9 bases identical to TRBD2. CDR1 MGHRA and CDR2 YSYEKL come from the germline V gene. Germline trimming cut 2 bases from V and 4 bases from J; bases unmatched to any gene: 17. There are 19 residues in the CDR3. The CDR3 sequence is CASSQSGSGSRRIRETQYF. DNA of the CDR3: TGCGCCAGCAGCCAATCAGGTAGCGGGAGTCGTAGGATCCGAGAGACCCAGTACTTC.

V gene TRBV28 combines with J gene TRBJ1-3, with a weak D call TRBD1 (6 bases). Germline loops: CDR1 MDHEN, CDR2 SYDVKM. Trimming removed 5 bases at V and 2 bases at J, with 13 bases between. The CDR3 loop spans 15 amino acids. The DNA for the CDR3 is TGTGCCAGCAGTCCACAGGGAGGGACTGGAAACACCATATATTTT. As protein: CASSPQGGTGNTIYF.

Only one count was recorded for this clone. The same CDR3 arises from other DNA sequences in this sample as well. CDR3 coding DNA: TGTGCCTGGAGTGAGGGAATAGCGTCTAGCACAGATACGCAGTATTTT. Protein sequence: CAWSEGIASSTDTQYF. V gene TRBV30 combines with J gene TRBJ2-3; possibly TRBD2 for D (5 bases). V shed 1 base and J shed 0 bases, with 14 bases lying between them. The CDR3 is 16 residues long. Germline CDR1 and CDR2: GTSNPN and SVGIG (reference sequence).

The rearrangement uses TRBV2 and TRBJ1-1; 9 positions agree with TRBD1. After removal of 7 bases from V and 5 bases from J, the junction contained 8 bases not matched to a gene. Germline CDR1 is SNHLY and CDR2 is FYNNEI. The CDR3 runs to 14 residues. The CDR3 is CASIPGQGNTEAFF. The CDR3 bases are TGTGCCAGCATCCCGGGACAGGGTAATACTGAAGCTTTCTTT. The variable domain in full, completed from reference TRBV2 and TRBJ1-1, reads EPEVTQTPSHQVTQMGQEVILRCVPISNHLYFYWYRQILGQKVEFLVSFYNNEISEKSEIFDDQFSVERPDGSNFTLKIRSTKLEDSAMYFCASIPGQGNTEAFFGQGTRLTVV.

On this clone itself: At one end, the junction sequence differs from germline, possibly due to a read error. The CDR3, as DNA: TGTTCCAGCAGCTTAGGGACAGCCTACGAGCAGTACTTC. Its translation is CSSSLGTAYEQYF. The gene calls are TRBV7-9 and TRBJ2-7, with 7 nucleotides matching TRBD1. This CDR3 is built from 13 residues. Germline CDR1 SEHNR, CDR2 FQNEAQ (reference sequence).